This T cell receptor beta chain was captured by sequencing in a study of identical twins. Donors were all healthy Caucasians. This clonotype was recorded at least ten times. TCRdb re-derived calls from the 5' RACE reads in MiXCR, one entry per CDR3 protein. The data contain 690,000 or so distinct CDR3 sequences, less than 10% of them singletons. These data were likewise used in another study, on yellow fever vaccine responses in identical twins.

This sequence originates from a woman aged 18 to 35 in good health. The sample consisted of PBMCs.

The CDR3: CASSHGQGALADTQYF. The CDR3 coding sequence is TGCGCCAGCAGCCATGGACAGGGGGCGCTTGCAGATACGCAGTATTTT. The V gene is TRBV4-1, the J gene TRBJ2-3; TRBD1 agrees at 11 bases. J lost 4 bases, V lost 3 bases, and 6 bases had no gene match. CDR3 length equals 16 residues. Per the germline V gene, CDR1 is MGHRA and CDR2 is YSYEKL.